This entry lists 28 T cell receptor beta chains sequenced from one sample in a study of cytomegalovirus exposure and HLA in healthy donors. PCR used 60 Vbeta primers and 13 Jbeta primers. Measured with immunoSEQ multiplex PCR; TCRdb has only the in-frame clones, and not every one. The sample records over 100,000 clones, roughly 76% being singletons. The sequenced sample consisted of PBMCs. The receptors shown here come from a woman in her 40s in good health and CMV-seropositive.

The V and J genes are TRBV19 and TRBJ1-2; D is possibly TRBD1 (5 bases). There are 15 residues in the CDR3. CDR1 is LNHDA and CDR2 is SQIVND in the germline V gene (reference sequence). Trimming removed 1 base from V and 4 bases from J, with 13 bases in between. CDR3 protein: CASSIGQNTGYGYTF. The CDR3 nucleotides read TGTGCCAGTAGTATAGGACAGAACACTGGCTATGGCTACACCTTC.

In this sample, this clone turned up many times. V is TRBV2 and J is TRBJ2-1, with TRBD1 as a possible D gene (6 bases). V gave up 4 bases and J gave up 8 bases, with 15 bases separating them. CDR3 size: 14 residues. The germline gives CDR1 SNHLY, CDR2 FYNNEI. CDR3 sequence: CASSADTGSHEQFF. The CDR3 region has the DNA TGTGCCAGCAGTGCAGACACAGGGAGCCATGAGCAGTTCTTC.

This chain joins TRBV27 and TRBJ1-2, with TRBD1 matching 7 bases. Germline V gene lookup returns CDR1 MNHEY and CDR2 SMNVEV (reference sequence). This CDR3 comprises 15 residues. The junction had 13 bases not matched to a gene; V was cut back by 4 bases and J by 8 bases. CDR3 loop: CASSSTSGTVGGYTF. The CDR3 region has the DNA TGTGCCAGCAGTTCGACCTCCGGGACAGTCGGAGGCTACACCTTC.

V gene TRBV5-1 combines with J gene TRBJ1-1; the match to TRBD1 covers 8 bases. CDR1 and CDR2 (germline): SGHRS, YFSETQ. Trimming removed 0 bases from V and 2 bases from J; junction bases left unmatched: 3. The CDR3 is 15 residues long. The CDR3: CASSLGTGPNTEAFF. DNA of the CDR3: TGCGCCAGCAGCTTGGGGACAGGGCCAAACACTGAAGCTTTCTTT.

This clone appeared a single time. This chain connects TRBV6-7 to TRBJ2-5, with TRBD1 identical over 7 bases. TRBV6-7 falls under the ORF class, with uncertain function. V was pared by 3 bases and J by 5 bases, with 6 bases of the junction left unmatched. The CDR3 covers 14 residues. The CDR3 DNA follows: TGTGCCAGCAGTTATCTACAGGGGATGGAGACCCAGTACTTC. It specifies CASSYLQGMETQYF.

The chain employs TRBV6-1 and TRBJ1-2; the D gene is possibly TRBD1 (5 bases). CDR3 length: 16 amino acids. V was cut by 3 bases and J by 4 bases, with 18 bases left in between. Per the germline V gene, CDR1 is MNHNS and CDR2 is SASEGT. For the CDR3, the DNA is TGTGCCAGCAGTGATCCTGGGCAGGGCCGCCCCTATGGCTACACCTTC. Encoded protein: CASSDPGQGRPYGYTF.

This clone was seen a few times. The rearrangement joins TRBV2 to TRBJ2-5; D unclear. Germline CDR1 reads SNHLY; CDR2 reads FYNNEI. The ends were cut back, 4 bases at V and 5 bases at J, with 11 bases in the middle. This CDR3 region has 13 residues. CDR3 residues: CASSVEEWETQYF. CDR3 bases: TGTGCCAGCAGTGTCGAGGAATGGGAGACCCAGTACTTC.

The CDR3 sequence: CASSLAVAGSEKLFF. CDR3 sequence (DNA): TGCGCCAGCAGCTTGGCCGTCGCAGGGTCCGAAAAACTGTTTTTT. This rearrangement joins TRBV5-1 to TRBJ1-4, with a tentative D call TRBD1 (5 bases). The V end was cut by 0 bases, the J end by 8 bases, with 14 bases between. In germline, CDR1 is SGHRS, CDR2 YFSETQ. The CDR3 spans 15 residues.

The CDR3 loop is CASSYSKSATGGGYTF. The CDR3 DNA sequence: TGTGCCAGCAGTTACTCGAAAAGCGCGACAGGGGGTGGCTACACCTTC. V is TRBV6-5 and J is TRBJ1-2; TRBD1 agrees at 9 bases. V shed 0 bases, J shed 7 bases, and the junction held 9 bases outside the gene matches. Per the germline V gene, CDR1 is MNHEY and CDR2 is SVGAGI. This CDR3 comprises 16 residues.

This chain uses TRBV30 with TRBJ1-3, with no clear D. From germline, CDR1 is GTSNPN and CDR2 SVGIG (reference sequence). The V gene lost 2 bases and the J gene lost 0 bases, with 5 bases spanning the gap. This CDR3 spans 13 amino acids. This CDR3 is CAWSLNSGNTIYF. The CDR3 nucleotides read TGTGCCTGGAGTCTTAACTCTGGAAACACCATATATTTT.

This clone was detected only a few times. This chain connects TRBV5-5 to TRBJ1-1; perhaps TRBD1 as D (6 bases). The CDR3 runs 13 residues. V lost 6 bases and J lost 4, with 13 bases in between. Per germline, CDR1 SGHKS and CDR2 YYEKEE (reference sequence). CDR3 loop: CASTQGWATEAFF. In DNA, the CDR3 is TGTGCCAGCACCCAGGGGTGGGCCACTGAAGCTTTCTTT.

In regard to this clone: A read error may account for a junction end that differs from germline. The chain employs TRBV5-1 and TRBJ1-4; D is perhaps TRBD1 (5 bases). Germline CDR1 and CDR2: SGHRS and YFSETQ. The CDR3 length is 13 residues. Here the CDR3 reads CASSLEVLAGTYF. Here the CDR3 DNA reads TGCGCCAGCAGCTTGGAAGTCCTGGCAGGGACTTACTTT. Full variable domain (remainder filled in from reference TRBV5-1 and TRBJ1-4): KAGVTQTPRYLIKTRGQQVTLSCSPISGHRSVSWYQQTPGQGLQFLFEYFSETQRNKGNFPGRFSGRQFSNSRSEMNVSTLELGDSALYLCASSLEVLAGTYFGSGTQLSVL.

The J gene is TRBJ1-4, the V gene TRBV5-6; tentatively, D is TRBD1 (6 bases). V was shortened by 3 bases and J by 4 bases, with 13 bases between the two germline ends. The germline CDR1 and CDR2 sequences are SGHDT and YYEEEE. The length of the CDR3 is 15 residues. CDR3 protein: CASSSGTQYNEKLFF. CDR3 sequence (DNA): TGTGCCAGCAGCTCGGGGACACAGTATAATGAAAAACTGTTTTTT.

The V and J genes are TRBV2 and TRBJ1-2; maybe TRBD1 (5 bases). Germline lookup yields CDR1 SNHLY and CDR2 FYNNEI. This CDR3 is built from 13 residues. Trimming left V 2 bases short and J 2 bases short, with 6 bases between. The CDR3 reads CASSERGNYGYTF. The CDR3 DNA reads TGTGCCAGCAGTGAAAGGGGAAACTATGGCTACACCTTC.

This clone appeared once. This chain uses TRBV19 with TRBJ2-3; 7 positions agree with TRBD2. V lost 7 bases, J lost 2 bases, and 9 bases stayed unmatched. The CDR3 has 15 residues. The V gene's germline CDR1 is LNHDA and CDR2 SQIVND (reference sequence). Here the CDR3 reads CASISRAGNTDTQYF. The DNA for the CDR3 is TGTGCCAGTATTTCTCGAGCGGGGAACACAGATACGCAGTATTTT. The whole variable domain, remainder taken from reference TRBV19 and TRBJ2-3, is DGGITQSPKYLFRKEGQNVTLSCEQNLNHDAMYWYRQDPGQGLRLIYYSQIVNDFQKGDIAEGYSVSREKKESFPLTVTSAQKNPTAFYLCASISRAGNTDTQYFGPGTRLTVL.

V and J are TRBV30 and TRBJ1-4; tentative D call: TRBD1 (5 bases). V lost 4 bases and J 2 bases, leaving 14 bases between the germline ends. In germline, CDR1 is GTSNPN, CDR2 SVGIG (reference sequence). There are 15 residues in the CDR3. The CDR3: CAWNKGLTTNEKLFF. The CDR3 DNA sequence: TGTGCCTGGAACAAGGGGCTTACGACTAATGAAAAACTGTTTTTT. Using reference TRBV30 and TRBJ1-4 for the parts outside the CDR3, the full variable domain is SQTIHQWPATLVQPVGSPLSLECTVEGTSNPNLYWYRQAAGRGLQLLFYSVGIGQISSEVPQNLSASRPQDRQFILSSKKLLLSDSGFYLCAWNKGLTTNEKLFFGSGTQLSVL.

The J gene is TRBJ1-2, the V gene TRBV6-1, with 8 bases that match TRBD1. V shed 6 bases, J shed 6 bases, and the junction held 9 bases outside the gene matches. CDR1 is MNHNS and CDR2 is SASEGT in the germline V gene. This CDR3 comprises 14 residues. The CDR3 sequence is CASSARGQGHGYTF. In DNA form, the CDR3 reads TGTGCCAGCAGCGCTAGAGGACAGGGCCATGGCTACACCTTC.

This clone was seen a single time. This chain joins TRBV27 and TRBJ1-2; TRBD1 agrees at 9 bases. Trimming at V came to 5 bases and at J to 0 bases, leaving 4 bases not matched to a gene. The CDR3 totals 15 residues. Germline V lookup: CDR1 MNHEY, CDR2 SMNVEV (reference sequence). The CDR3 loop is CASSRTGATNYGYTF. As DNA, the CDR3 is TGTGCCAGCAGTCGGACAGGGGCTACTAACTATGGCTACACCTTC.

V is TRBV5-1 and J is TRBJ2-1; D perhaps matches TRBD1 (8 bases). V was clipped by 4 bases and J by 8 bases, with 19 bases between them. This CDR3 is built from 15 residues. The germline CDR1 and CDR2 sequences are SGHRS and YFSETQ. The CDR3 spells CASSPTGGGHDEQFF. The DNA of the CDR3 is TGCGCCAGCAGCCCCACAGGGGGAGGGCATGATGAGCAGTTCTTC.

This clone was detected a few times. CDR3 region: CASSYREADTQYF. The DNA for the CDR3 is TGTGCCAGCAGTTACCGGGAAGCAGATACGCAGTATTTT. This rearrangement joins TRBV6-5 to TRBJ2-3, with a weak D call TRBD2 (5 bases). Germline V CDR1 and CDR2: MNHEY, SVGAGI. Trimming removed 2 bases at V and 4 bases at J, with 7 bases between. This CDR3 spans 13 amino acids.

The chain recombines TRBV5-1 with TRBJ2-3; 9 nucleotides line up with TRBD2. Germline V gives CDR1 SGHRS, CDR2 YFSETQ. V shed 2 bases, J shed 4 bases, and the junction held 8 bases outside the gene matches. The CDR3 runs to 16 residues. The CDR3 coding sequence is TGCGCCAGCAGCTTCTCCGCGGGGGGGCTGGCAGATACGCAGTATTTT. Encoded protein: CASSFSAGGLADTQYF. Full variable domain (remainder filled in from reference TRBV5-1 and TRBJ2-3): KAGVTQTPRYLIKTRGQQVTLSCSPISGHRSVSWYQQTPGQGLQFLFEYFSETQRNKGNFPGRFSGRQFSNSRSEMNVSTLELGDSALYLCASSFSAGGLADTQYFGPGTRLTVL.

The J gene is TRBJ2-3, the V gene TRBV12-5; D not certain. V gave up 7 bases and J gave up 4 bases, with 15 bases separating them. The CDR3 spans 14 residues. Germline lookup yields CDR1 LGHNT and CDR2 FRNRAP. The CDR3 sequence is CASAPARRSDTQYF. The CDR3 DNA is TGTGCTAGTGCCCCTGCTAGGCGCTCAGATACGCAGTATTTT.

The J gene is TRBJ1-2, the V gene TRBV5-1; TRBD1 might be the D (5 bases). CDR1 is SGHRS and CDR2 is YFSETQ in the germline V gene. The CDR3 is 15 amino acids. Trimming took off 0 bases at V and 1 base at J, with 10 bases between the two ends. The CDR3 DNA sequence: TGCGCCAGCAGCTTGGAAAGGGGTAGTAACTATGGCTACACCTTC. It specifies CASSLERGSNYGYTF.

The rearrangement links TRBV2 to TRBJ1-2; TRBD1 aligns across 11 bases. Trimming took 7 bases from V and 7 from J; bases not matched to a gene: 11. The V gene's germline CDR1 is SNHLY and CDR2 FYNNEI. The CDR3 is made up of 15 amino acids. Here the CDR3 DNA reads TGTGCCAGCACCGGGGGACAGGGGGGACTAGGTGGCTACACCTTC. Its protein is CASTGGQGGLGGYTF. Combining the CDR3 with reference TRBV2 and TRBJ1-2 gives the whole variable domain EPEVTQTPSHQVTQMGQEVILRCVPISNHLYFYWYRQILGQKVEFLVSFYNNEISEKSEIFDDQFSVERPDGSNFTLKIRSTKLEDSAMYFCASTGGQGGLGGYTFGSGTRLTVV.

This clone was seen just once. The genes are TRBV5-4 and TRBJ1-4; the D gene is possibly TRBD1 (5 bases). Germline loops: CDR1 SGHNT, CDR2 YYREEE (reference sequence). Trimming removed 3 bases at V and 8 bases at J, with 14 bases between. This CDR3 is built from 14 residues. The CDR3 loop reads CASSSDWRDEKLFF. DNA for the CDR3: TGTGCCAGCAGCTCGGACTGGAGGGACGAAAAACTGTTTTTT.

The rearrangement uses TRBV5-1 and TRBJ2-7; D is uncertain. The V gene lost 1 base and the J gene lost 2 bases, with 10 bases spanning the gap. In germline, CDR1 is SGHRS, CDR2 YFSETQ. This CDR3 has 14 amino acids. CDR3 DNA: TGCGCCAGCAGCTTGAATCCGGTTACCTACGAGCAGTACTTC. This encodes CASSLNPVTYEQYF. The variable domain in full, completed from reference TRBV5-1 and TRBJ2-7, reads KAGVTQTPRYLIKTRGQQVTLSCSPISGHRSVSWYQQTPGQGLQFLFEYFSETQRNKGNFPGRFSGRQFSNSRSEMNVSTLELGDSALYLCASSLNPVTYEQYFGPGTRLTVT.

This clone was seen a single time. This rearrangement joins TRBV30 to TRBJ2-6, with 9 bases that match TRBD2. The V gene end was trimmed by 2 bases and the J gene end by 0 bases; junction bases not matched to a gene: 8. CDR3 length: 18 amino acids. Looked up from germline, CDR1 is GTSNPN and CDR2 is SVGIG (reference sequence). CDR3 residues: CAWSKSSGGYSGANVLTF. CDR3 coding DNA: TGTGCCTGGAGTAAAAGTAGCGGGGGTTACTCTGGGGCCAACGTCCTGACTTTC.

The V call is TRBV6-5, the J call TRBJ2-2, with TRBD1 matching 10 bases. The CDR3 is 16 residues long. The germline V gene has CDR1 MNHEY and CDR2 SVGAGI. J gave up 2 bases and V 2 bases, and 2 bases lay outside the gene matches. The CDR3 is CASSYATGGNTGELFF. Written as DNA, the CDR3 is TGTGCCAGCAGTTACGCGACAGGGGGCAACACCGGGGAGCTGTTTTTT.